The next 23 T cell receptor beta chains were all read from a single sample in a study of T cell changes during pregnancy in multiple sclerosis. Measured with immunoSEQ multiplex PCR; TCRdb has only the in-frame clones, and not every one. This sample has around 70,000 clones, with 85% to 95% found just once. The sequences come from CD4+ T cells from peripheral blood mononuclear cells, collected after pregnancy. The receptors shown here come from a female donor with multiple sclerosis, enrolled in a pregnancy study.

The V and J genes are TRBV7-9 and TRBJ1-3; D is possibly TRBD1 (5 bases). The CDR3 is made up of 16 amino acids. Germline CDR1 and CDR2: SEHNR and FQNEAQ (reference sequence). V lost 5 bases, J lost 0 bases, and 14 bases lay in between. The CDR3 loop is CASSPSSGFSGNTIYF. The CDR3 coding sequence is TGTGCCAGCAGCCCATCTTCAGGGTTCTCTGGAAACACCATATATTTT.

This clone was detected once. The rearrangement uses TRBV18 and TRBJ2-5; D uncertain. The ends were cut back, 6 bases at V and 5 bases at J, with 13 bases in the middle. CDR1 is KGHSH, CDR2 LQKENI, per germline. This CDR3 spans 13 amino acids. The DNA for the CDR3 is TGTGCCAGCTCCCCGAAGAATGCGGAGACCCAGTACTTC. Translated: CASSPKNAETQYF.

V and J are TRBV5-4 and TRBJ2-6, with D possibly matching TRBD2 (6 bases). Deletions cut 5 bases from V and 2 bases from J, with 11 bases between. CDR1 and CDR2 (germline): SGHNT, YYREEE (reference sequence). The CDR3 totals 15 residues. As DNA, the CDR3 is TGTGCCAGCAGTAAACCGGGGGCTGGGGCCAACGTCCTGACTTTC. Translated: CASSKPGAGANVLTF. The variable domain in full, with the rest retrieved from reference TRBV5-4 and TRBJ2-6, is ETGVTQSPTHLIKTRGQQVTLRCSSQSGHNTVSWYQQALGQGPQFIFQYYREEENGRGNFPPRFSGLQFPNYSSELNVNALELDDSALYLCASSKPGAGANVLTFGAGSRLTVL.

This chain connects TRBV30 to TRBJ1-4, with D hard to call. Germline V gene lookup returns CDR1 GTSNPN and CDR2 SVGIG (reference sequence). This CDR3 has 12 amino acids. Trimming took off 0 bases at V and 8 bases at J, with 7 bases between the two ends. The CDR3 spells CAWSVRGEKLFF. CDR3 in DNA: TGTGCCTGGAGTGTACGAGGGGAAAAACTGTTTTTT.

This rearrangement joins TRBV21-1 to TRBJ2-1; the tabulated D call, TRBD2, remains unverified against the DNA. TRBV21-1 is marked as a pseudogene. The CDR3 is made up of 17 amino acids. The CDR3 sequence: CASSLANGRELYNEQFF. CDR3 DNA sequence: TGTGCCAGCTCACTAGCAAATGGGCGGGAGTTGTACAATGAGCAGTTCTTC.

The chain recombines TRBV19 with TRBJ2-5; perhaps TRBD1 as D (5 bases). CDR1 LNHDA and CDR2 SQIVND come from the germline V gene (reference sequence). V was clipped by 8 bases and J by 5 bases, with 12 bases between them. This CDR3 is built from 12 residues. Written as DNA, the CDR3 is TGTGCCAGTCAGGGCAGGGCTGAGACCCAGTACTTC. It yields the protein CASQGRAETQYF. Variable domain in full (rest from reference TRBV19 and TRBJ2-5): DGGITQSPKYLFRKEGQNVTLSCEQNLNHDAMYWYRQDPGQGLRLIYYSQIVNDFQKGDIAEGYSVSREKKESFPLTVTSAQKNPTAFYLCASQGRAETQYFGPGTRLLVL.

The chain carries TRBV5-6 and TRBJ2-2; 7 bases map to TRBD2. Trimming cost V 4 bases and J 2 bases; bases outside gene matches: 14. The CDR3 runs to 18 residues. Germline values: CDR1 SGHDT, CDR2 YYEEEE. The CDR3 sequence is CASSATTTGLSNTGELFF. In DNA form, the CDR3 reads TGTGCCAGCAGCGCTACTACCACGGGACTATCTAACACCGGGGAGCTGTTTTTT.

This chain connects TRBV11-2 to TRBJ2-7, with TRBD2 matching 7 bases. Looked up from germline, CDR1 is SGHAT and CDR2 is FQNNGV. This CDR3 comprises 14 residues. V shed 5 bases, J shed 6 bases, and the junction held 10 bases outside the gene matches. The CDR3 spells CASSIGRGSIEQYF. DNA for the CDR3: TGTGCCAGCAGCATCGGGCGGGGGTCCATCGAGCAGTACTTC.

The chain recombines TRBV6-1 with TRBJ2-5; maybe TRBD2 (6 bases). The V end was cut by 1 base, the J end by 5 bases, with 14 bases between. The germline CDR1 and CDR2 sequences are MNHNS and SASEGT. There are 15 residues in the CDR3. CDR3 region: CASSEGPSGVETQYF. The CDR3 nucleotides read TGTGCCAGCAGTGAAGGTCCGTCGGGGGTCGAGACCCAGTACTTC.

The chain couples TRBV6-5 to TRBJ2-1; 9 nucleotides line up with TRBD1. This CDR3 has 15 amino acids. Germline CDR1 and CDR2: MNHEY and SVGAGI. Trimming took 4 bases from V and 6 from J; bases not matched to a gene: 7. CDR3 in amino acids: CASSSAGTGINEQFF. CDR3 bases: TGTGCCAGCAGTTCCGCCGGGACAGGGATCAATGAGCAGTTCTTC.

The CDR3 nucleotides are TGTGCCAGCAGGGCAGGGGGTGGGTATGGCTACACCTTC. Its translation: CASRAGGGYGYTF. This sequence joins TRBV6-1 and TRBJ1-2; 7 bases line up with TRBD1. Trimming removed 6 bases from V and 5 bases from J; junction bases left unmatched: 6. CDR1 is MNHNS and CDR2 is SASEGT in the germline V gene. The CDR3 length is 13 residues.

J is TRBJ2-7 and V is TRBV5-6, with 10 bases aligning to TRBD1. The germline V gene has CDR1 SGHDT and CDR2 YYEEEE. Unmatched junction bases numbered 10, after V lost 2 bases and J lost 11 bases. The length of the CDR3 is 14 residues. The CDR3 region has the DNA TGTGCCAGCAGCTTCGGACAGGGGGATACCGGGGAGTACTTC. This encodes CASSFGQGDTGEYF.

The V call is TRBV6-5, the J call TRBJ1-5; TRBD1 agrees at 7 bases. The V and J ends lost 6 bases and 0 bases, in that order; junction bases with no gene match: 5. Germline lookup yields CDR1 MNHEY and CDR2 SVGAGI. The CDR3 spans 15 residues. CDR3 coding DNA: TGTGCCAGCAGCGCTGACAGGGTTAGCAATCAGCCCCAGCATTTT. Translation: CASSADRVSNQPQHF.

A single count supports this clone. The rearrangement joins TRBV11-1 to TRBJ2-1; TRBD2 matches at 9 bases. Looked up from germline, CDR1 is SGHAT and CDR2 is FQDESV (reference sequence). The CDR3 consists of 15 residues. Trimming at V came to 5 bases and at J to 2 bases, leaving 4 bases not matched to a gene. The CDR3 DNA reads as TGTGCCAGCAGCCAGACTAGCGGCGCCTACAATGAGCAGTTCTTC. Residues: CASSQTSGAYNEQFF. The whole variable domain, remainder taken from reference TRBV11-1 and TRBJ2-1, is EAEVAQSPRYKITEKSQAVAFWCDPISGHATLYWYRQILGQGPELLVQFQDESVVDDSQLPKDRFSAERLKGVDSTLKIQPAELGDSAMYLCASSQTSGAYNEQFFGPGTRLTVL.

CDR3 residues: CASSVSTTGTQYF. The DNA of the CDR3 is TGCGCCAGCAGTGTGTCTACAACGGGTACGCAGTATTTT. The chain employs TRBV5-1 and TRBJ2-3; D ambiguous. The CDR3 loop spans 13 amino acids. Per germline, CDR1 SGHRS and CDR2 YFSETQ. The V end lost 5 bases, the J end lost 8 bases, and 15 bases lay between the germline ends.

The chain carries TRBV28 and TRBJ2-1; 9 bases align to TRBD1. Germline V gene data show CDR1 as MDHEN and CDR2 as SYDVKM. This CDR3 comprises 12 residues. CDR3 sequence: CALGQGHNEQFF. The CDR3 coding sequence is TGTGCTTTGGGACAGGGTCACAATGAGCAGTTCTTC. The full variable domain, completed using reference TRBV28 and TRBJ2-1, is DVKVTQSSRYLVKRTGEKVFLECVQDMDHENMFWYRQDPGLGLRLIYFSYDVKMKEKGDIPEGYSVSREKKERFSLILESASTNQTSMYLCALGQGHNEQFFGPGTRLTVL.

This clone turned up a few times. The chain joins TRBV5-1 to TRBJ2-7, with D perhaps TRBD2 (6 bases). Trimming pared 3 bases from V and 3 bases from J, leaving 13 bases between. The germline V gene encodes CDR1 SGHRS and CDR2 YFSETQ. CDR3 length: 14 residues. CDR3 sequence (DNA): TGCGCCAGCAGCTCGGACGGGAGAATCTACGAGCAGTACTTC. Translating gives CASSSDGRIYEQYF.

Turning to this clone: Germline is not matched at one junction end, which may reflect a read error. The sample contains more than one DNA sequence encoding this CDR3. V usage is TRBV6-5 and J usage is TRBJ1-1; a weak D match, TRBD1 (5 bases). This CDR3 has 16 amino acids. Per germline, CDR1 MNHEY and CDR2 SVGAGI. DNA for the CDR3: TGCGCCAGCAGTTACCCCGCAGTTCGGGGGATCCCTGAAGCTTTCTTT. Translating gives CASSYPAVRGIPEAFF.

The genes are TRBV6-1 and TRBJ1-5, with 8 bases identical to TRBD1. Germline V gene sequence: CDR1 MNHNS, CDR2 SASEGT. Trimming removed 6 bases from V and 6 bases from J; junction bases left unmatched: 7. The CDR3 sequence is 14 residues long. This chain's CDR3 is CASSPAGGGQPQHF. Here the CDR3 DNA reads TGTGCCAGCAGCCCTGCAGGGGGCGGTCAGCCCCAGCATTTT.

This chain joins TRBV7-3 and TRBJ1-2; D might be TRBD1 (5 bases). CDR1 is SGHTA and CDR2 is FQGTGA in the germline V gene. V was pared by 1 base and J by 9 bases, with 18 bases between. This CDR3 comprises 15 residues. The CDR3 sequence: CASSLIPGDYPRYTF. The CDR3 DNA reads TGTGCCAGCAGCTTAATTCCTGGGGACTATCCGCGCTACACCTTC.

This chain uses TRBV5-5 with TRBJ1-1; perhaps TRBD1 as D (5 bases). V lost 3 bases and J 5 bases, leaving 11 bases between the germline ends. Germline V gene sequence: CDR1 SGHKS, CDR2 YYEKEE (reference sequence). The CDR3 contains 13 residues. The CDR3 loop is CASSSQQETEAFF. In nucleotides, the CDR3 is TGTGCCAGCAGCTCACAACAGGAAACTGAAGCTTTCTTT. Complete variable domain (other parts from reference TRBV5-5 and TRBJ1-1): DAGVTQSPTHLIKTRGQQVTLRCSPISGHKSVSWYQQVLGQGPQFIFQYYEKEERGRGNFPDRFSARQFPNYSSELNVNALLLGDSALYLCASSSQQETEAFFGQGTRLTVV.

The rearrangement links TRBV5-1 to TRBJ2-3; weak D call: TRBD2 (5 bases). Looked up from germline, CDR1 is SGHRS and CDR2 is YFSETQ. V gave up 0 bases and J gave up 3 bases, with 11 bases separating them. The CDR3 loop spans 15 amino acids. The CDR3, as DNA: TGCGCCAGCAGCTTGGTCTCGGGGTTTACAGATACGCAGTATTTT. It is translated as CASSLVSGFTDTQYF.

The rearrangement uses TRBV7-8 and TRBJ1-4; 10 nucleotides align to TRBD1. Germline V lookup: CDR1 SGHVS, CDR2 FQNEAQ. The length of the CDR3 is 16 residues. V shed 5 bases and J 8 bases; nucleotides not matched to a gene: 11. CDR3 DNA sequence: TGTGCCAGCAGCGCCGTGACAGGGGGCTCGCGAGAAAAACTGTTTTTT. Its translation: CASSAVTGGSREKLFF.